This T cell receptor beta chain was sequenced for a study of shared clonotypes between healthy human individuals. Looking at the study overall: Used for every donor were three CD4 naive, three CD4 memory, two CD8 naive and one CD8 memory plate.

Unmatched junction bases numbered 13, after V lost 2 bases and J lost 1 base. CDR1 PRHDT and CDR2 FYEKMQ come from the germline V gene (reference sequence). This CDR3 has 18 amino acids. Genomic DNA of each subset was evenly split across several immunoSEQ plates. In the original processing: Junction-only immunoSEQ data arrived without quality scores, meaning filtering differed. Here immunoSEQ multiplex PCR was the method, and the copy in TCRdb shows in-frame clones only, minus some. V, J and clone size are taken as reported in that table, and D and trimming were inferred from the DNA itself. The sample yields roughly 110,000 clones, roughly two thirds seen once. Study results and limitations: When naive CD4 clonotypes were compared across several donors, around 5% were shared.

This clone was recorded a few times. What it binds is not known. The chain employs TRBV13 and TRBJ1-2, with 7 bases that match TRBD1. This TCR was sampled from a woman under 40 in good health. The source material was memory CD8+ T cells sorted from blood. Regarding subset: CD45RO+ cells pooled with CCR7-negative TemRA cells. For the CDR3, the DNA is TGTGCCAGCAGCTTACTAGGGGGCGGGACCCACTTTAACTATGGCTACACCTTC. It specifies CASSLLGGGTHFNYGYTF.